The T cell receptor beta chain described here comes from a study of cytomegalovirus exposure and HLA in healthy donors. Study details: In terms of ancestry, the Caucasian-associated cluster contained about four fifths of the approximately 380 genotyped donors. Whole-study results and caveats: The number of N-insertions in an Asian-associated ancestry cluster was reportedly below the 666-donor mean in a later analysis. Analysis was carried out at a later point, and it linked a missense DCLRE1C variant to TCR beta V- and J-gene trimming.

With regard to this clone: As yet, its antigen is unknown.

CDR3 size: 14 residues. The J segment lost 5 bases and the V segment lost 4 bases, leaving 5 bases of the junction unmatched. Germline V lookup: CDR1 SGHRS, CDR2 YFSETQ. 13 Jbeta primers and 60 Vbeta primers were used for the PCR. TCRdb's copy holds only in-frame clones and misses some; the assay was immunoSEQ multiplex PCR. The repertoire table contains roughly 41,000 clones. This TCR derives from a woman in her thirties or forties in good health and CMV-seronegative. Sequencing used PBMCs. The V gene is TRBV5-1, the J gene TRBJ2-7; 11 positions agree with TRBD1. CDR3 DNA sequence: TGCGCCAGCAGCCTAGGACAGGGGGCCAACGAGCAGTACTTC. This encodes CASSLGQGANEQYF.